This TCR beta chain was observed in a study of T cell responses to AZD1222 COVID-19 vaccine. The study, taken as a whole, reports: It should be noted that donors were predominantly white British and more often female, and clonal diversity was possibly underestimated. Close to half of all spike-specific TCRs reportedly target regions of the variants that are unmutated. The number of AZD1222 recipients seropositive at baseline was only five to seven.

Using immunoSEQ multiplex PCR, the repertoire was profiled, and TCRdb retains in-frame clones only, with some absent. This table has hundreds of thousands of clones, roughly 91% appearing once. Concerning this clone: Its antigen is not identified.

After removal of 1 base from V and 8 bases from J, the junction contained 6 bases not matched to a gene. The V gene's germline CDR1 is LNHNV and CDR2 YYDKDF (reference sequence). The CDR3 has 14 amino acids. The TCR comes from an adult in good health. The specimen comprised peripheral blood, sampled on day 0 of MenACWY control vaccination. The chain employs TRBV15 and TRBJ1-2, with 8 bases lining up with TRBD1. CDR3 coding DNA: TGTGCCACCAGCAGAGGTTCCACAGGGGGAGGCTACACCTTC. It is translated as CATSRGSTGGGYTF.